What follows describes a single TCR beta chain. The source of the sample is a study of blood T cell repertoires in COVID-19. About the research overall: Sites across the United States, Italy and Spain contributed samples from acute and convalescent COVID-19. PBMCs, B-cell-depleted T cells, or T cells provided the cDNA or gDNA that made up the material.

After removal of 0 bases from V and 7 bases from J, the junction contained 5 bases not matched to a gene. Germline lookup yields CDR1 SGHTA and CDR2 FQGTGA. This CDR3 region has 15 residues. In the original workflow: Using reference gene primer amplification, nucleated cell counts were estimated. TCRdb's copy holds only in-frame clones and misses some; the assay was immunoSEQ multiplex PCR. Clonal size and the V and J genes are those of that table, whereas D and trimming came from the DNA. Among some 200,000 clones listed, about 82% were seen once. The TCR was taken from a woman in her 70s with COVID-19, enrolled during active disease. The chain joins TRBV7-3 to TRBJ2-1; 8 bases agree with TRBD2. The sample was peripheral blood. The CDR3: CASSLTGRASNEQFF. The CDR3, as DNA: TGTGCCAGCAGCTTAACCGGGAGGGCCTCAAATGAGCAGTTCTTC.